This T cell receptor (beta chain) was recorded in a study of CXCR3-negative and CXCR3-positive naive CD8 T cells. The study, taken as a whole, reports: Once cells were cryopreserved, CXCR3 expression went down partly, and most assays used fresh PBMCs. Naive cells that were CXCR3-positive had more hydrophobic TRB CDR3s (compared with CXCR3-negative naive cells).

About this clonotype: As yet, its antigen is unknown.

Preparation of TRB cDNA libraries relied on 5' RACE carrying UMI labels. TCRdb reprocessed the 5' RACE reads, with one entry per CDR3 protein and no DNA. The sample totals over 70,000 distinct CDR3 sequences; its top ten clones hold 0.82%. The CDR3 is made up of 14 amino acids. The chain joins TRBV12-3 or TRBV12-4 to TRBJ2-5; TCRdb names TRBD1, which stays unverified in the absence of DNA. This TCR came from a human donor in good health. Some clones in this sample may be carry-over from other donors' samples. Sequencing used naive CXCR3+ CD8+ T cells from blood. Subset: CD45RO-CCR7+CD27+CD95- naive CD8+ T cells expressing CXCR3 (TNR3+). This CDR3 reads CASSVDRGSETQYF.